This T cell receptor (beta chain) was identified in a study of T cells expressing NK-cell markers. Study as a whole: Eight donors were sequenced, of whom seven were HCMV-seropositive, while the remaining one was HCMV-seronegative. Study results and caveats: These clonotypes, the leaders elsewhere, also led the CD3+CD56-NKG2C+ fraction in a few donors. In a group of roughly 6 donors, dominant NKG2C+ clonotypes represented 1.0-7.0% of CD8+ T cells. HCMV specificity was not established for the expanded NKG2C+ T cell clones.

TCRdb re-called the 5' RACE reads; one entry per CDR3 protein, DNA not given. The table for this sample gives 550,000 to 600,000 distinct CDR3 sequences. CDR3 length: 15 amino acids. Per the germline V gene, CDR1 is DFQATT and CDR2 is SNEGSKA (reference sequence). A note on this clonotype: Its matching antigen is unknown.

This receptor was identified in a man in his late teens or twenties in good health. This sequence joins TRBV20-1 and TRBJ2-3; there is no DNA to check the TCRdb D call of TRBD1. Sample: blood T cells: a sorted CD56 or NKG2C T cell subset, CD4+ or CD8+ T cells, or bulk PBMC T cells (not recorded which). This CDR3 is CSARDGRKSTDTQYF.